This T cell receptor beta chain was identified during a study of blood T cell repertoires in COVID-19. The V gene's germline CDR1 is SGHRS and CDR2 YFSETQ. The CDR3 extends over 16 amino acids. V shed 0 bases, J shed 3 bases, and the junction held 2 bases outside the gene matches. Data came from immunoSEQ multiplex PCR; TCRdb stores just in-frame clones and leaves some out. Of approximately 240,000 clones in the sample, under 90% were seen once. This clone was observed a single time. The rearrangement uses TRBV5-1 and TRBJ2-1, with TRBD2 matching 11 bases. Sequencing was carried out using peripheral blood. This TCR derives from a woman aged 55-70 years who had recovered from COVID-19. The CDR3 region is CASSLVLAGGYNEQFF. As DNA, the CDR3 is TGCGCCAGCAGCTTGGTGCTAGCGGGGGGCTACAATGAGCAGTTCTTC.